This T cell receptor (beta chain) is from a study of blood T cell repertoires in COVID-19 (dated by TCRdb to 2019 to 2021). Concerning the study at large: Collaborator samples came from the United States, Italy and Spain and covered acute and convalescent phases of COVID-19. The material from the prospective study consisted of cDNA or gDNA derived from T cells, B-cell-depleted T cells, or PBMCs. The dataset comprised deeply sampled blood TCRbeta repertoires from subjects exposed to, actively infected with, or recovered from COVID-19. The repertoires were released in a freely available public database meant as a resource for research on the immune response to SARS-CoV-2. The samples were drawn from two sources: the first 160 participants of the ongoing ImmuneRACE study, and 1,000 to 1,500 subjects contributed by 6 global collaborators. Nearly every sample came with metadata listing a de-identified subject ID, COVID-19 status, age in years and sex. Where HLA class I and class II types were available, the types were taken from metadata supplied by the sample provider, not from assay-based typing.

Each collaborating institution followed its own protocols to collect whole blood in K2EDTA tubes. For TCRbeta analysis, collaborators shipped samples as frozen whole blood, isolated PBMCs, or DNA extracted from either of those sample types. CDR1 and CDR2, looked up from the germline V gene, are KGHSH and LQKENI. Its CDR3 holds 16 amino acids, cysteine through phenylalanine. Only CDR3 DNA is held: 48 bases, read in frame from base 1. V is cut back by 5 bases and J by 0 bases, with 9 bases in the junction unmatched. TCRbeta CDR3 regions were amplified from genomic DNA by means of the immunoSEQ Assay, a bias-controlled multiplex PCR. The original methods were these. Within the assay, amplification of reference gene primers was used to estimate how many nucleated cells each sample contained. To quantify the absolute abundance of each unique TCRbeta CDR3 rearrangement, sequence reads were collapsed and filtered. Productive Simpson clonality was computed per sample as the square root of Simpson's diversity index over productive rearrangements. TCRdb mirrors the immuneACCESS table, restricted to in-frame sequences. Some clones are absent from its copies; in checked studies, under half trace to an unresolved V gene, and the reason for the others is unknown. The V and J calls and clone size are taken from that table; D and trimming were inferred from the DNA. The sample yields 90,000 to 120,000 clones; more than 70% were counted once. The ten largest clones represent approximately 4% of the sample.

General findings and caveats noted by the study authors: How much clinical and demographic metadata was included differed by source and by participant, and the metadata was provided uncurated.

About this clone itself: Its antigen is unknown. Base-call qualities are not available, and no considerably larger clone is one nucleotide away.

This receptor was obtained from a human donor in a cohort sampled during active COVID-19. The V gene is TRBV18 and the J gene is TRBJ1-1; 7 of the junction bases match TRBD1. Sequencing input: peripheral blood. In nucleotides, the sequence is TGTGCCAGCTCATCCGGGACAGACTTTATGAACACTGAAGCTTTCTTT. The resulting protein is CASSSGTDFMNTEAFF.